Following are 2 T cell receptor beta chains from one sample sequenced in a study of blood T cell repertoires in COVID-19. Sequencing used immunoSEQ multiplex PCR; TCRdb keeps in-frame clones, though not all of them. The sample includes a few hundred thousand clones, about 79% of them seen just once. Sequencing was carried out using peripheral blood. All receptors come from a man aged 50 to 60 with active or convalescent COVID-19.

This chain links TRBV5-1 with TRBJ1-5; no reliable D call. Germline V CDR1 and CDR2: SGHRS, YFSETQ. This CDR3 contains 16 residues. V shed 3 bases and J shed 2 bases, with 15 bases lying between them. The CDR3 DNA reads TGCGCCAGCAGCTCCCGGGAGCCGGGAGGCAATCAGCCCCAGCATTTT. Translated, it gives CASSSREPGGNQPQHF.

V usage is TRBV19 and J usage is TRBJ2-3; 7 bases agree with TRBD1. V was clipped by 7 bases and J by 4 bases; unmatched bases: 11. CDR3 length: 15 amino acids. From germline, CDR1 is LNHDA and CDR2 SQIVND (reference sequence). CDR3: CASTPGDRVADTQYF. For the CDR3, the DNA is TGTGCCAGTACCCCCGGAGACAGGGTGGCAGATACGCAGTATTTT.